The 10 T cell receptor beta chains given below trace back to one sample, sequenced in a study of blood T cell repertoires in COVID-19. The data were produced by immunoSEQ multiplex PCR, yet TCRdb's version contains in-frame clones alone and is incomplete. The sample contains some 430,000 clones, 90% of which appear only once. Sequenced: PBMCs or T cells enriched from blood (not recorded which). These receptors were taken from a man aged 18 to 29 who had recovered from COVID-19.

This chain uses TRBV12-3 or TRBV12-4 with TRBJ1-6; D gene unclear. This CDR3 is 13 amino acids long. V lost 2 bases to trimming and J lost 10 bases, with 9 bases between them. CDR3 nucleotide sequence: TGTGCCAGCAGTTTAATGCAGGCATCACCCCTCCACTTT. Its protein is CASSLMQASPLHF.

The CDR3 here is CASRDQGPHTEAFF. Written as DNA, the CDR3 is TGTGCCAGTAGAGATCAGGGTCCCCACACTGAAGCTTTCTTT. The chain couples TRBV19 to TRBJ1-1; D may be TRBD1 (5 bases). The germline V gene has CDR1 LNHDA and CDR2 SQIVND (reference sequence). V lost 6 bases and J lost 3, with 14 bases in between. The CDR3 is made up of 14 amino acids.

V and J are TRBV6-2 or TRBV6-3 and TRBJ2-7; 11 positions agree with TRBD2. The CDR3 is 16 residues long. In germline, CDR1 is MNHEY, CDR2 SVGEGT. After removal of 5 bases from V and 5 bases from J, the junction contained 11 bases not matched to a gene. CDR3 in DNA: TGTGCCAGCAGTCCGGGGCTAGCGGGAGGCGGGGACGAGCAGTACTTC. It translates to CASSPGLAGGGDEQYF.

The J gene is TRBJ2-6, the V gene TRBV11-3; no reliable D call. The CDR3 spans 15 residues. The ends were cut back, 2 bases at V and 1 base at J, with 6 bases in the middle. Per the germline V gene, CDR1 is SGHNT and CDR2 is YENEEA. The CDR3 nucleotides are TGTGCCAGCAGCTTATCAGGATCTGGGGCCAACGTCCTGACTTTC. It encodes CASSLSGSGANVLTF.

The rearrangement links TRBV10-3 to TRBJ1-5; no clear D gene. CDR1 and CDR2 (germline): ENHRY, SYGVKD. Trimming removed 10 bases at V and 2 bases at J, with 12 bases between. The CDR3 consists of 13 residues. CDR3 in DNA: TGTGCCACCGTTGAAGCTGGCAATCAGCCCCAGCATTTT. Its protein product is CATVEAGNQPQHF.

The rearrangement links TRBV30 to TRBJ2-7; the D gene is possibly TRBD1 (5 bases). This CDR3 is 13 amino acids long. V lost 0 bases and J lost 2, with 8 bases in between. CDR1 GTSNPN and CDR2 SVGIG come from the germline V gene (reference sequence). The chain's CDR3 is CAWSVQAAYEQYF. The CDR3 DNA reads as TGTGCCTGGAGTGTACAGGCCGCCTACGAGCAGTACTTC.

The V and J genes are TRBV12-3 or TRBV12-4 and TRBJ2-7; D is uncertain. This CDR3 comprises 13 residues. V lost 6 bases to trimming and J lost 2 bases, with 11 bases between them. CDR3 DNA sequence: TGTGCCAGCAGCCCCAGTATACCCTACGAGCAGTACTTC. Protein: CASSPSIPYEQYF.

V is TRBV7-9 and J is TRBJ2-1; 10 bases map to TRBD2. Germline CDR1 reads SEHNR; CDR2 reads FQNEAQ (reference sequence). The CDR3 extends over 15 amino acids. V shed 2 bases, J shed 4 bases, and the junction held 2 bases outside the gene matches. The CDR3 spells CASSLSSGSYNEQFF. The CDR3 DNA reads TGTGCCAGCAGCTTATCTAGCGGGAGTTACAATGAGCAGTTCTTC.

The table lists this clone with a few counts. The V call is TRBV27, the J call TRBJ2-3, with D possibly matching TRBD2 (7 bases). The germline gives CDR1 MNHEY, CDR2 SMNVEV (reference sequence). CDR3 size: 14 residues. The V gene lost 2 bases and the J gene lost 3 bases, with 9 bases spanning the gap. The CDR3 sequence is CASSLRGATDTQYF. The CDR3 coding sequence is TGTGCCAGCAGTTTACGGGGGGCAACAGATACGCAGTATTTT.

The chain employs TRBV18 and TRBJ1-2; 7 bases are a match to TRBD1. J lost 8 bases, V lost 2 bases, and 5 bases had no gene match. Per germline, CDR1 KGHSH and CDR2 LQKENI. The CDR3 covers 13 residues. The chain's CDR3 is CASSPDRVEGYTF. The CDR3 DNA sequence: TGTGCCAGCTCACCAGACAGGGTAGAGGGCTACACCTTC.